The 10 T cell receptor beta chains below all came from one sample that was sequenced in a study of regulatory T cells in long-lasting Graves disease. Assembly of TCR beta libraries relied on iRepertoire HTBI primers together with Arm-PCR of CDR3 regions. TCRdb used MiXCR to reprocess the multiplex PCR reads, holding one entry per CDR3 protein. The sample includes some 250,000 distinct CDR3 sequences, roughly 18% seen only once; the top ten take roughly a fifth. Regarding time point: newly diagnosed GD, antithyroid drugs for less than 3 months. Preparation of the TCR library used RNA extracted from PBMCs. This material consisted of peripheral blood mononuclear cells (PBMCs), taken at new diagnosis, from a patient treated with antithyroid drugs. The receptors shown here come from a female donor with Graves disease.

This clonotype was detected many times. The gene calls are TRBV6-1 and TRBJ1-4, with no clear D. V was pared by 5 bases and J by 8 bases, with 15 bases between. The germline V gene has CDR1 MNHNS and CDR2 SASEGT. CDR3 length: 14 amino acids. Here the CDR3 reads CASSPDGRAEKLFF. The CDR3 bases are TGTGCCAGCAGTCCGGACGGGCGAGCCGAAAAACTGTTTTTT.

This clonotype occurred many times. The genes are TRBV6-1 and TRBJ2-2; D ambiguous. The germline V and J ends were trimmed by 1 base and 2 bases, with 8 bases remaining between them. Germline V lookup: CDR1 MNHNS, CDR2 SASEGT. The CDR3 has 15 residues. This chain's CDR3 is CASSEVFTNTGELFF. The CDR3 bases are TGTGCCAGCAGTGAAGTCTTTACTAACACCGGGGAGCTGTTTTTT.

This clonotype was observed a few times. A much larger clone differs by one base, so this may be a read error. J is TRBJ2-5 and V is TRBV7-8; 7 nucleotides match TRBD2. CDR1 SGHVS and CDR2 FQNEAQ come from the germline V gene. The CDR3 spans 16 residues. The CDR3 nucleotides read TGTGCCGGCAGCCCCCGGACTAGAAGTAAGGGAGAGACCCAGTACTTC. This codes for CAGSPRTRSKGETQYF.

This clonotype was seen at least ten times. The CDR3 protein is CASSYVGHTDTQYF. The CDR3 nucleotides are TGTGCCAGCAGTTACGTGGGCCACACAGATACGCAGTATTTT. This chain links TRBV6-2 or TRBV6-3 with TRBJ2-3, with D uncertain. Germline CDR1 reads MNHEY; CDR2 reads SVGEGT. V lost 2 bases, J lost 2 bases, and 8 bases lay in between. The CDR3 consists of 14 residues.

Concerning this clonotype: A single base is all that separates this from a far larger clone, so a read error is likely. This sequence joins TRBV30 and TRBJ2-7; no clear D gene. With the DNA end fitting TRBJ2-5 better, the J assignment may be wrong. This CDR3 is 12 amino acids long. Germline V gives CDR1 GTSNPN, CDR2 SVGIG (reference sequence). The CDR3 DNA reads as TGTGCCCGGAGTGCCCCGGGCGGGACCCAGTACTTC. Encoded protein: CARSAPGGTQYF.

This clonotype came up a few times. This sequence joins TRBV7-9 and TRBJ2-1; no reliable D call. Germline values: CDR1 SEHNR, CDR2 FQNEAQ (reference sequence). Trimming took off 2 bases at V and 9 bases at J, with 11 bases between the two ends. The CDR3 is made up of 13 amino acids. As DNA, the CDR3 is TGTGCCAGCAGCTTAATTCGGGTGGGTGAGCAGTTCTTC. Translation: CASSLIRVGEQFF.

This clonotype showed up many times. The V call is TRBV24-1, the J call TRBJ2-5; 7 bases match TRBD1. CDR3 length: 13 residues. Germline V lookup: CDR1 KGHDR, CDR2 SFDVKD. The V gene end was trimmed by 3 bases and the J gene end by 4 bases; junction bases not matched to a gene: 1. CDR3 nucleotides: TGTGCCACCAGTGATCGGGACAGAGAGACCCAGTACTTC. Amino acid sequence: CATSDRDRETQYF.

This clonotype was recorded at least ten times. The V gene is TRBV27, the J gene TRBJ2-3, with 7 bases aligning to TRBD1. The V and J ends lost 5 bases and 6 bases, in that order; junction bases with no gene match: 5. The CDR3 totals 13 residues. Germline CDR1 and CDR2: MNHEY and SMNVEV (reference sequence). In DNA form, the CDR3 reads TGTGCCAGCAGTCCCCTACAGGGGGATACGCAGTATTTT. Amino acid sequence: CASSPLQGDTQYF.

This clonotype has a count of ten or more. V is TRBV7-2 and J is TRBJ2-7; no definite D call. There are 15 residues in the CDR3. Germline V gene lookup returns CDR1 SGHTA and CDR2 FQGNSA. Deletions cut 0 bases from V and 1 base from J, with 10 bases between. CDR3 DNA: TGTGCCAGCAGCTTAGCGGGGATAACATCCTACGAGCAGTACTTC. Translation gives CASSLAGITSYEQYF.

The rearrangement uses TRBV12-3 or TRBV12-4 and TRBJ1-5; possibly TRBD1 for D (6 bases). The V end was cut by 5 bases, the J end by 5 bases, with 10 bases between. The length of the CDR3 is 13 residues. In DNA form, the CDR3 reads TGTGCCAGCAGTGTTCACAGGGATCAGCCCCAGCATTTT. This codes for CASSVHRDQPQHF.